One and the same sample provided the 18 T cell receptor beta chains below, sequenced in a study of blood T cell repertoires in COVID-19. Measured with immunoSEQ multiplex PCR; TCRdb has only the in-frame clones, and not every one. The sample records some 67,000 clones, around 87% being singletons. The material sequenced was peripheral blood. These receptors came from a woman between 55 and 75 years old with acute or convalescent COVID-19.

The J gene is TRBJ1-6, the V gene TRBV4-2; possibly TRBD1 for D (5 bases). Trimming took off 0 bases at V and 6 bases at J, with 12 bases between the two ends. Germline CDR1 is LGHNA and CDR2 is YNFKEQ. The CDR3 covers 16 residues. CDR3 in DNA: TGTGCCAGCAGCCAAGAGCAGGGCCTGGGTAATTCACCCCTCCACTTT. It encodes CASSQEQGLGNSPLHF.

This clone was seen only a few times. V is TRBV7-9 and J is TRBJ2-5, with 9 nucleotides matching TRBD1. CDR3 size: 11 residues. Trimming at V came to 10 bases and at J to 4 bases, leaving 1 base not matched to a gene. CDR1 SEHNR and CDR2 FQNEAQ come from the germline V gene (reference sequence). The CDR3, as DNA: TGTGCCACGGGACAGGGAGAGACCCAGTACTTC. Amino acid sequence: CATGQGETQYF.

The rearrangement joins TRBV27 to TRBJ1-1, with TRBD1 identical over 10 bases. The germline gives CDR1 MNHEY, CDR2 SMNVEV (reference sequence). Trimming took 4 bases from V and 4 from J; bases not matched to a gene: 6. The CDR3 contains 15 residues. The CDR3 region is CASSSWTGGSTEAFF. In nucleotides, the CDR3 is TGTGCCAGCAGTTCCTGGACAGGGGGGAGCACTGAAGCTTTCTTT.

The sample holds a few counts of this clone. The J gene is TRBJ1-2, the V gene TRBV5-4, with 10 bases identical to TRBD1. This CDR3 spans 14 amino acids. V lost 3 bases to trimming and J lost 6 bases; unmatched junction nucleotides: 5. Germline loops: CDR1 SGHNT, CDR2 YYREEE (reference sequence). The CDR3 region is CASSSDRGGDGYTF. CDR3 bases: TGTGCCAGCAGCTCGGACAGGGGGGGTGATGGCTACACCTTC.

The chain links TRBV24-1 to TRBJ2-1, with D perhaps TRBD2 (5 bases). Trimming stripped 3 bases from V and 3 bases from J, with 11 bases between. The CDR3 totals 15 residues. CDR1 is KGHDR and CDR2 is SFDVKD in the germline V gene. CDR3 coding DNA: TGTGCCACCAGTGATCCCAGCGGAAACTACAATGAGCAGTTCTTC. Translation gives CATSDPSGNYNEQFF.

The V and J genes are TRBV28 and TRBJ2-7, with D unclear. The CDR3 is 12 amino acids. Germline loops: CDR1 MDHEN, CDR2 SYDVKM. Trimming shortened V by 5 bases and J by 3 bases, and 8 bases separated the two germline ends. CDR3 sequence: CASSLPGYEQYV. CDR3 coding DNA: TGTGCCAGCAGTCTCCCCGGCTACGAGCAGTACGTC.

J is TRBJ2-3 and V is TRBV5-1; perhaps TRBD1 as D (6 bases). Germline CDR1 SGHRS, CDR2 YFSETQ. This CDR3 is built from 15 residues. Trimming cost V 1 base and J 2 bases, with 11 bases left between them. CDR3 loop: CASSLTGFNTDTQYF. Written as DNA, the CDR3 is TGCGCCAGCAGCTTGACAGGGTTCAACACAGATACGCAGTATTTT.

The chain combines TRBV4-1 with TRBJ1-6; D ambiguous. In germline, CDR1 is MGHRA, CDR2 YSYEKL. This CDR3 contains 12 residues. V was trimmed by 0 bases and J by 14 bases, leaving 8 bases between them. Here the CDR3 DNA reads TGCGCCAGCAGCCAAGATGGGAGGGCCCTCCACTTT. Its protein product is CASSQDGRALHF.

The chain has TRBV13 and TRBJ1-3, with 9 bases lining up with TRBD1. The CDR3 spans 15 residues. With 4 bases clipped from V and 6 bases from J, the junction kept 7 bases outside the gene matches. Germline-derived CDR1 and CDR2 are PRHDT and FYEKMQ (reference sequence). The chain's CDR3 is CASSSVGQGKNTIYF. In DNA form, the CDR3 reads TGTGCCAGCAGCTCTGTGGGACAGGGAAAAAACACCATATATTTT.

A note on this clone: Other DNA sequences within the sample encode an identical CDR3. J is TRBJ1-4 and V is TRBV19; D is unresolved. This CDR3 contains 14 residues. Germline assignment: CDR1 LNHDA and CDR2 SQIVND (reference sequence). The V end lost 0 bases, the J end lost 6 bases, and 8 bases lay between the germline ends. The CDR3 spells CASSIETGDEKLFF. CDR3 bases: TGTGCCAGTAGTATAGAGACGGGAGATGAAAAACTGTTTTTT.

The chain employs TRBV5-1 and TRBJ2-3; 11 bases agree with TRBD1. J gave up 6 bases and V 1 base, and 10 bases lay outside the gene matches. The length of the CDR3 is 17 residues. Germline values: CDR1 SGHRS, CDR2 YFSETQ. Written as DNA, the CDR3 is TGCGCCAGCAGCTTGTTCCCCGGGACAGGGGGTCTTGATACGCAGTATTTT. This gives the protein CASSLFPGTGGLDTQYF.

This chain uses TRBV19 with TRBJ1-5, with a tentative D call TRBD1 (6 bases). Germline CDR1 LNHDA, CDR2 SQIVND (reference sequence). Trimming removed 7 bases from V and 2 bases from J, with 15 bases in between. The length of the CDR3 is 15 residues. CDR3 sequence (DNA): TGTGCCAGTACCTCAGCGGGGGGCGGCAATCAGCCCCAGCATTTT. It specifies CASTSAGGGNQPQHF.

The chain links TRBV20-1 to TRBJ1-5; D uncertain. The ends were cut back, 3 bases at V and 2 bases at J, with 11 bases in the middle. This CDR3 is 14 amino acids long. Germline CDR1 is DFQATT and CDR2 is SNEGSKA (reference sequence). CDR3 residues: CSASSPGGNQPQHF. The DNA for the CDR3 is TGCAGTGCTAGTTCCCCGGGTGGCAATCAGCCCCAGCATTTT.

V gene TRBV5-1 combines with J gene TRBJ1-5; D not resolved. The V gene lost 5 bases and the J gene lost 4 bases, with 16 bases spanning the gap. Germline V gene lookup returns CDR1 SGHRS and CDR2 YFSETQ. This CDR3 is built from 15 residues. The CDR3 sequence: CASSPGERGNQPQHF. In DNA, the CDR3 is TGCGCCAGCAGTCCCGGCGAGCGAGGTAATCAGCCCCAGCATTTT.

The chain links TRBV18 to TRBJ2-3; 8 bases align to TRBD2. The CDR3 contains 16 residues. Germline trimming cut 6 bases from V and 0 bases from J; bases unmatched to any gene: 8. CDR1 and CDR2 from the germline V gene are KGHSH and LQKENI. For the CDR3, the DNA is TGTGCCAGCTCCCTTAGCGGACTAGCTAGCACAGATACGCAGTATTTT. This encodes CASSLSGLASTDTQYF.

V usage is TRBV5-5 and J usage is TRBJ2-7; 8 positions match TRBD1. The CDR3 spans 14 residues. CDR1 and CDR2 from the germline V gene are SGHKS and YYEKEE (reference sequence). Trimming at V came to 4 bases and at J to 4 bases, leaving 7 bases not matched to a gene. The CDR3 region is CASSPSGTGYEQYV. The CDR3, as DNA: TGTGCCAGCAGCCCATCCGGGACAGGATACGAGCAGTACGTC.

This chain uses TRBV15 with TRBJ1-5; the D is unclear. V was pared by 5 bases and J by 3 bases, with 23 bases between. CDR3 length: 18 amino acids. Germline loops: CDR1 LNHNV, CDR2 YYDKDF (reference sequence). The CDR3 region has the DNA TGTGCCACCAGCGGACGAGGGCCGCCACCAAGGGACAATCAGCCCCAGCATTTT. Residues: CATSGRGPPPRDNQPQHF.

The V gene is TRBV2, the J gene TRBJ2-1, with D hard to call. The V and J ends lost 7 bases and 11 bases respectively, with 12 bases between them. The germline CDR1 and CDR2 sequences are SNHLY and FYNNEI. This CDR3 spans 11 amino acids. The CDR3 sequence is CASTFGEKQFF. In nucleotides, the CDR3 is TGTGCCAGCACCTTTGGAGAGAAGCAGTTCTTC. The whole variable domain, filled in from reference TRBV2 and TRBJ2-1, reads EPEVTQTPSHQVTQMGQEVILRCVPISNHLYFYWYRQILGQKVEFLVSFYNNEISEKSEIFDDQFSVERPDGSNFTLKIRSTKLEDSAMYFCASTFGEKQFFGPGTRLTVL.